Shown below are 11 T cell receptor beta chains from a single sample sequenced in a study of identical twins. Via MiXCR, TCRdb re-called the 5' RACE reads, giving one row per CDR3 protein. The table records 1,800,000 or so distinct CDR3 sequences, around 33% of them present only once. Sample: cord blood. These receptors were collected from a newborn girl in good health.

The V and J genes are TRBV7-9 and TRBJ1-1; D perhaps matches TRBD1 (5 bases). The V end lost 8 bases, the J end lost 0 bases, and 16 bases lay between the germline ends. This CDR3 has 15 amino acids. Germline-derived CDR1 and CDR2 are SEHNR and FQNEAQ (reference sequence). The CDR3 region is CASGLGTQVNTEAFF. The DNA for the CDR3 is TGTGCCAGCGGCCTCGGGACTCAGGTGAACACTGAAGCTTTCTTT.

As concerns this clonotype: With a much larger clone just one base away, this may be a read error. The chain links TRBV3-1 to TRBJ2-1; weak D call: TRBD2 (6 bases). The germline gives CDR1 LGHDT, CDR2 YNNKEL (reference sequence). Trimming removed 2 bases from V and 7 bases from J, with 18 bases in between. The CDR3 is 16 amino acids. CDR3 sequence: CASSQIRGPAGNEQFF. CDR3 sequence (DNA): TGTGCCAGCAGCCAAATTAGGGGACCAGCGGGTAATGAGCAGTTCTTC.

This clonotype was seen only a few times. V is TRBV6-6 and J is TRBJ1-5, with D hard to call. CDR1 is MNHNY, CDR2 SVGAGI, per germline (reference sequence). This CDR3 region has 16 residues. Trimming stripped 6 bases from V and 0 bases from J, with 15 bases between. The CDR3, as DNA: TGTGCCAGCAGCCACGCCAGGCAGACTAGCAATCAGCCCCAGCATTTT. Translation: CASSHARQTSNQPQHF.

This clonotype was detected ten times or more. The rearrangement uses TRBV28 and TRBJ2-1, with D possibly being TRBD2 (6 bases). The CDR3 runs to 15 residues. Trimming stripped 4 bases from V and 5 bases from J, with 15 bases between. Germline CDR1 and CDR2: MDHEN and SYDVKM. The CDR3 spells CASSSAGTGNNEQFF. Written as DNA, the CDR3 is TGTGCCAGCAGTTCAGCCGGGACTGGCAACAATGAGCAGTTCTTC.

The sample holds a few counts of this clonotype. The J gene is TRBJ2-3, the V gene TRBV21-1; TRBD2 is taken as the D call from the table, unchecked against the DNA. TRBV21-1 is flagged as a pseudogene. The CDR3 sequence is 16 residues long. As DNA, the CDR3 is TGTGCCAGCAGCAAAGGACCACTAGCGGGGGTTAATACGCAGTATTTT. The encoded protein is CASSKGPLAGVNTQYF.

V usage is TRBV5-6 and J usage is TRBJ2-1; no clear D gene. V was pared by 4 bases and J by 0 bases, with 11 bases between. CDR1 SGHDT and CDR2 YYEEEE come from the germline V gene. This CDR3 is built from 15 residues. CDR3 nucleotides: TGTGCCAGCAGCCCTAACCCAAGCTCCTACAATGAGCAGTTCTTC. The encoded protein is CASSPNPSSYNEQFF.

The chain joins TRBV20-1 to TRBJ2-1; maybe TRBD1 (6 bases). Trimming left V 3 bases short and J 3 bases short, with 12 bases between. The CDR3 covers 14 residues. Germline V lookup: CDR1 DFQATT, CDR2 SNEGSKA (reference sequence). The CDR3 region has the DNA TGCAGTGCTAGGGAACAGGGTATCTACAATGAGCAGTTCTTC. This codes for CSAREQGIYNEQFF.

In regard to this clonotype: One junction end does not reproduce the germline sequence, and a read error may be involved. V and J are TRBV20-1 and TRBJ1-6, with 8 positions matching TRBD1. The CDR3 totals 17 residues. The germline V gene encodes CDR1 DFQATT and CDR2 SNEGSKA (reference sequence). Here the CDR3 reads CSARGRSGGSYNSPPHF. The DNA of the CDR3 is TGCAGTGCTAGAGGGAGGTCAGGGGGCTCCTATAATTCACCCCCCCACTTT.

The CDR3 reads CASSWGRGETQYF. CDR3 nucleotide sequence: TGTGCCAGCAGCTGGGGGCGGGGGGAGACCCAGTACTTC. V is TRBV7-2 and J is TRBJ2-7; perhaps TRBD2 as D (7 bases). The J call may not be correct, given that the DNA end is closer to TRBJ2-5. The CDR3 runs to 13 residues. Germline lookup yields CDR1 SGHTA and CDR2 FQGNSA.

This clonotype occurred a few times. This chain joins TRBV25-1 and TRBJ2-2; D is undetermined. From germline, CDR1 is MGHDK and CDR2 SYGVNS. The CDR3 consists of 13 residues. V dropped 3 bases and J dropped 1 base, with 3 bases sitting between them. The DNA for the CDR3 is TGTGCCAGCAGTGATTGGAACACCGGGGAGCTGTTTTTT. The encoded protein is CASSDWNTGELFF.

V is TRBV29-1 and J is TRBJ2-2; D gene uncertain. Trimming left V 8 bases short and J 0 bases short, with 10 bases between. CDR1 is SQVTM and CDR2 is ANQGSEA in the germline V gene. This CDR3 is 13 amino acids long. The CDR3 loop reads CSFVHANTGELFF. Here the CDR3 DNA reads TGCAGCTTCGTCCATGCGAACACCGGGGAGCTGTTTTTT.